The clone carrying this T cell receptor (beta chain) was found once. Its antigen is still unknown. Amplified TCR beta CDR3 regions came from RNA transcripts. A first-round RT-PCR of the TCR CDR3 used the HTBI primer set. TCRdb reprocessed the multiplex PCR reads with MiXCR, giving one entry per CDR3 protein. The sample contains about 49,000 distinct CDR3 sequences, approximately 53% of which appear only once. This record comes from a study of T cells in Graves' hyperthyroidism and ophthalmopathy. Study-wide findings and caveats: Before onset, by a median of around 6.1 months, the model predicted ophthalmopathy.

The CDR3 covers 12 residues. The germline CDR1 and CDR2 sequences are ENHRY and SYGVKD. V was shortened by 4 bases and J by 6 bases, with 6 bases between the two germline ends. This receptor was identified in a man younger than 35 with Graves' hyperthyroidism. The V call is TRBV10-3, the J call TRBJ1-4; D not certain. Sequencing was performed on peripheral blood or thyroid tissue (not recorded which). In nucleotides, the CDR3 is TGTGCCATCAGTGGGGTTGATGAAAAACTGTTTTTT. It translates to CAISGVDEKLFF.